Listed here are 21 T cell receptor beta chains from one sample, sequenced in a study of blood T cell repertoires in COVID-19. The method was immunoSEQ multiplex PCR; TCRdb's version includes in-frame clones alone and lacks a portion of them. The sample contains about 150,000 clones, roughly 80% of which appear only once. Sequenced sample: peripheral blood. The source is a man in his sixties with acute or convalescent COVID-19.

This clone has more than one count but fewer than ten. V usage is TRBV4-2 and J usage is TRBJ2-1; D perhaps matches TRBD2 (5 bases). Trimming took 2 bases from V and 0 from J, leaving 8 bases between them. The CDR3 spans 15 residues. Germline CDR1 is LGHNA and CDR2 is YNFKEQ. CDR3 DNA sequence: TGTGCCAGCAGCCAACCGGGGAGCTCCTACAATGAGCAGTTCTTC. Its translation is CASSQPGSSYNEQFF.

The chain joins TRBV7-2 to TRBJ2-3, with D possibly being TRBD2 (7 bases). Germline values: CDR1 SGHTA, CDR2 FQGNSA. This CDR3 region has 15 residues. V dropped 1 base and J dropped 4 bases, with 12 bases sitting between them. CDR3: CASSLGGGGPDTQYF. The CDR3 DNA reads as TGTGCCAGCAGCTTAGGCGGGGGCGGTCCAGATACGCAGTATTTT.

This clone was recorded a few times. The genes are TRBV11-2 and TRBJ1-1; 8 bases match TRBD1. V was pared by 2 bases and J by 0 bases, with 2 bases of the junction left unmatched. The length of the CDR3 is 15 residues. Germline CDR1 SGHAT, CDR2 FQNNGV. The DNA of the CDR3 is TGTGCCAGCAGCTTAAGACAGGGGCTGAACACTGAAGCTTTCTTT. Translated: CASSLRQGLNTEAFF.

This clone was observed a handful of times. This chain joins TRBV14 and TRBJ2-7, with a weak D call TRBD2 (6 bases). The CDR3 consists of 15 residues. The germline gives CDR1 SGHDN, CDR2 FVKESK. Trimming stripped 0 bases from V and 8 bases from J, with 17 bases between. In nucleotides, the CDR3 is TGTGCCAGCAGCCAAGATCTACGCGGGGCCCTCAAGCAGTACTTC. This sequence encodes CASSQDLRGALKQYF.

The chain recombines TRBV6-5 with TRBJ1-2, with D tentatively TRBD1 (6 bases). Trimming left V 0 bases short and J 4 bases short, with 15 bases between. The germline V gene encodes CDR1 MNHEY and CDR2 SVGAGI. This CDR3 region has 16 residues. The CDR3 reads CASSYSLLRGSYGYTF. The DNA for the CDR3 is TGTGCCAGCAGTTACTCCCTGCTCAGGGGTTCCTATGGCTACACCTTC.

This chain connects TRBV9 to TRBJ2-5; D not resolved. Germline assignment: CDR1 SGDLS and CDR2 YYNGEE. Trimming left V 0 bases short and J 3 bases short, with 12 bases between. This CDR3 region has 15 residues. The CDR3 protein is CASSVATGEKETQYF. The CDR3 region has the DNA TGTGCCAGCAGCGTAGCGACTGGAGAAAAAGAGACCCAGTACTTC.

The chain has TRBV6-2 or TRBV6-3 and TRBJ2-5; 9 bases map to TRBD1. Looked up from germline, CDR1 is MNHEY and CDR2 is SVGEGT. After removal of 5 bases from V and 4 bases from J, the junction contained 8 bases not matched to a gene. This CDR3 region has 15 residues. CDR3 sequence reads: CASSGVGTGRETQYF. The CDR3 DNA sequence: TGTGCCAGCAGTGGGGTTGGGACAGGGAGAGAGACCCAGTACTTC.

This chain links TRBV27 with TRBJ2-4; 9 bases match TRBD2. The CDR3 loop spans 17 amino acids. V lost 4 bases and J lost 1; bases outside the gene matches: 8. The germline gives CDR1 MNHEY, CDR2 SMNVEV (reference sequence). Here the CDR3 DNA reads TGTGCCAGCAGTTCGGATAGCGGGAGATTTGCCAAAAACATTCAGTACTTC. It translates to CASSSDSGRFAKNIQYF.

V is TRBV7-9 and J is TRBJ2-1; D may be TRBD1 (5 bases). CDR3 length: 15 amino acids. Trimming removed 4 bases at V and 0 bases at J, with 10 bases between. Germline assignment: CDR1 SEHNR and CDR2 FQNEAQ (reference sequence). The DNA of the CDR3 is TGTGCCAGCAGCTCAACGACAGACTCCTACAATGAGCAGTTCTTC. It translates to CASSSTTDSYNEQFF.

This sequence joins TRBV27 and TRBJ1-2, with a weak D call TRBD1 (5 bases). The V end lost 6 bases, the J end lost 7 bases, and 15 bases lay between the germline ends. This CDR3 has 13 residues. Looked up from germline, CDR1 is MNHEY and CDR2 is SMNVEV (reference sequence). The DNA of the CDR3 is TGTGCCAGCAGGACGGGGGGTAGGGGTGGCTACACCTTC. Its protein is CASRTGGRGGYTF.

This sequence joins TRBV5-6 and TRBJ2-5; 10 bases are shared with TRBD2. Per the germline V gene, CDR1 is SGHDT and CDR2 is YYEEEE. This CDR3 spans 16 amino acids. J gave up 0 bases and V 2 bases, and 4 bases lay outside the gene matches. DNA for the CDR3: TGTGCCAGCAGCTTACCGGGACTAGCGTACCAAGAGACCCAGTACTTC. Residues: CASSLPGLAYQETQYF.

The CDR3 reads CASSQASSGQTTYGYTF. DNA of the CDR3: TGTGCCAGCAGCCAAGCTTCTTCCGGACAGACGACCTATGGCTACACCTTC. The chain has TRBV3-1 (or the pseudogene TRBV3-2) and TRBJ1-2; D might be TRBD1 (6 bases). Trimming left V 1 base short and J 4 bases short, with 19 bases between. The CDR3 is made up of 17 amino acids. The germline V gene has CDR1 LGHDT and CDR2 YNNKEL (reference sequence).

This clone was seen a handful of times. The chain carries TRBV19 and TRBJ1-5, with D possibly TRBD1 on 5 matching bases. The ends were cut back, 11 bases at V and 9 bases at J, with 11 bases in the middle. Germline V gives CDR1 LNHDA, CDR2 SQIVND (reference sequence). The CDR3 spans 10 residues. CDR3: CAGGGRPQHF. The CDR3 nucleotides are TGTGCCGGGGGGGGTCGGCCCCAGCATTTT. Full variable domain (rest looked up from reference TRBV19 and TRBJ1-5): DGGITQSPKYLFRKEGQNVTLSCEQNLNHDAMYWYRQDPGQGLRLIYYSQIVNDFQKGDIAEGYSVSREKKESFPLTVTSAQKNPTAFYLCAGGGRPQHFGDGTRLSIL.

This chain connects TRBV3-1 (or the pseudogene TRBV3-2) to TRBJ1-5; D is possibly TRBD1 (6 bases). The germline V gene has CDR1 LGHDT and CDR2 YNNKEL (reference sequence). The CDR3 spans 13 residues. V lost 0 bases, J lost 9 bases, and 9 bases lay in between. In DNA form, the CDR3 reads TGTGCCAGCAGCCAAGAAGGCAGGGGGCCCCAGCATTTT. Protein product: CASSQEGRGPQHF.

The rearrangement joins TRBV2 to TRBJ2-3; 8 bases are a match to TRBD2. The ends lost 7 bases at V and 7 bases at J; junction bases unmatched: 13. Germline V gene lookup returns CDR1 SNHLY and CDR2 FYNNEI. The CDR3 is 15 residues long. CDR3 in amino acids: CASIGVLAGSNTQYF. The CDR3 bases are TGTGCCAGCATCGGGGTCCTAGCGGGTTCTAATACGCAGTATTTT.

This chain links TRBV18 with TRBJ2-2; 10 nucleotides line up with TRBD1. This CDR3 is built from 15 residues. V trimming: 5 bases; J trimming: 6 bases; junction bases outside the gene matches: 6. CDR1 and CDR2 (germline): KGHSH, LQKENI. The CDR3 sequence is CASSTRQGASGELFF. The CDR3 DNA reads TGTGCCAGCTCAACAAGACAGGGGGCGTCCGGGGAGCTGTTTTTT.

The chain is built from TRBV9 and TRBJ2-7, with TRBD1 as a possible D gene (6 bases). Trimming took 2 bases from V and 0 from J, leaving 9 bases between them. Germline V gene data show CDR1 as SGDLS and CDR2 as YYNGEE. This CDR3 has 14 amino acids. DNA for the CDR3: TGTGCCAGCAGCGTGGACAGCAGCTCCTACGAGCAGTACTTC. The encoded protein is CASSVDSSSYEQYF.

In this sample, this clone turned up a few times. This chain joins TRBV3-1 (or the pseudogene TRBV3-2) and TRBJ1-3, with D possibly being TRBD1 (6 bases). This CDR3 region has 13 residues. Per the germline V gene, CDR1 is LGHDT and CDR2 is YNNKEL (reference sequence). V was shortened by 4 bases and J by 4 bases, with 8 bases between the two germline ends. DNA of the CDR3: TGTGCCAGCAGCCGCAGGGGAGGAAACACCATATATTTT. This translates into CASSRRGGNTIYF.

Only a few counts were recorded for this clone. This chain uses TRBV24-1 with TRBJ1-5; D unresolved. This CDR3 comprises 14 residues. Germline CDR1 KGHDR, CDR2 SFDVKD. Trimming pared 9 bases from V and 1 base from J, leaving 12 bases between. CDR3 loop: CATAPSMSNQPQHF. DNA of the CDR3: TGTGCCACCGCGCCGTCGATGAGCAATCAGCCCCAGCATTTT.

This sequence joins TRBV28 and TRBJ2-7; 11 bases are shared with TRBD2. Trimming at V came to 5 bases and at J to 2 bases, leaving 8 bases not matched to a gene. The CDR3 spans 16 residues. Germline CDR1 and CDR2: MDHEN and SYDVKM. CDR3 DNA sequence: TGTGCCAGCAGTCCCCCAGGGACTAGCGGAACCTACGAGCAGTACTTC. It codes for CASSPPGTSGTYEQYF.

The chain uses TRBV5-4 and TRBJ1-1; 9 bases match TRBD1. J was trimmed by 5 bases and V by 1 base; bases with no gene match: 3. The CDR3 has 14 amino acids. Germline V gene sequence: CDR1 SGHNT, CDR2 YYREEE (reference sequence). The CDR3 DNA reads TGTGCCAGCAGCTTGAACAGGGGGCAAACTGAAGCTTTCTTT. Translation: CASSLNRGQTEAFF. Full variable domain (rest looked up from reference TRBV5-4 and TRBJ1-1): ETGVTQSPTHLIKTRGQQVTLRCSSQSGHNTVSWYQQALGQGPQFIFQYYREEENGRGNFPPRFSGLQFPNYSSELNVNALELDDSALYLCASSLNRGQTEAFFGQGTRLTVV.